The source of this TCR beta chain is a study of cytomegalovirus exposure and HLA in healthy donors. Turning to the study itself: HLA-typed donors contributed 65 million to 95 million unique TCRs, which were held in an early data release. Findings and limits, study-wide: Upon later analysis, TCR association rates were observed to vary by HLA locus, being highest for DRB1 and lowest for HLA-C.

Notes on this clone: Its specificity is unknown.

PCR amplification relied on 60 Vbeta primers (plus 13 Jbeta primers). Some clones are missing from TCRdb's copy, which holds only in-frame ones; the method was immunoSEQ multiplex PCR. The data contain approximately 92,000 clones, 69% of them singletons. V gave up 7 bases and J gave up 5 bases, with 20 bases separating them. Germline V gene sequence: CDR1 SGHTA, CDR2 FQGNSA. The CDR3 contains 16 residues. The source material was PBMCs. The rearrangement uses TRBV7-2 and TRBJ2-2; D is unclear. The TCR was taken from a man over 45 in good health and CMV-seronegative. As DNA, the CDR3 is TGTGCCAGCAATCTAGTCGGATCCCCTGGGACCGGGGAGCTGTTTTTT. This codes for CASNLVGSPGTGELFF.